This TCR beta chain comes out of a study of T cells in Graves' hyperthyroidism and ophthalmopathy. Study results and limitations: Separating ophthalmopathy from stable hyperthyroidism was achieved by a 13 V-J model.

It was RNA transcripts that yielded the amplified TCR beta CDR3 regions. Primed by the HTBI set, a first-round RT-PCR was run on the TCR CDR3. Via MiXCR, TCRdb re-called the multiplex PCR reads, giving one row per CDR3 protein. The table includes about half a million distinct CDR3 sequences, 20% to 25% detected once. Regarding this clonotype: The antigen remains unidentified.

Patients aged 18 to 65 with hyperthyroidism were newly diagnosed, with duration under 2 months. The CDR3 sequence is 15 residues long. Trimming left V 2 bases short and J 0 bases short, with 10 bases between. The chain carries TRBV12-3 or TRBV12-4 and TRBJ1-1; D call uncertain. The sequence derives from a man aged 18 to 30 with Graves' hyperthyroidism. Material: blood. CDR3 sequence reads: CASSLIRGMNTEAFF. The CDR3 DNA reads as TGTGCCAGCAGTTTAATCCGGGGAATGAACACTGAAGCTTTCTTT.